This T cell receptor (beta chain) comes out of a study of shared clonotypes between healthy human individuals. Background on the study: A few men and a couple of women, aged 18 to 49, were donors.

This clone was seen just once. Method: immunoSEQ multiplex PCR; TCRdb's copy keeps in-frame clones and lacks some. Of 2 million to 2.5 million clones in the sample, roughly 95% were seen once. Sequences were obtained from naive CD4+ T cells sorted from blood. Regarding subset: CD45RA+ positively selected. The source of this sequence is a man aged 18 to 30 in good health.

CDR3 bases: TGTGCCAGCAGGCGTACAGGGGGCGACGAGCAGTACTTC. Its translation: CASRRTGGDEQYF. The J gene is TRBJ2-7, the V gene TRBV11-2, with 9 bases identical to TRBD1. Germline V gene lookup returns CDR1 SGHAT and CDR2 FQNNGV. V dropped 6 bases and J dropped 5; count of bases not matched to a gene: 5. The CDR3 sequence is 13 residues long.